This T cell receptor beta chain emerged from a study of beta chain features in type 1 diabetes. The whole isolated RNA underwent reverse transcription, so sequencing captured expressed TCRB transcripts. Only in-frame clones appear in the TCRdb table, and some are missing; sequencing was by immunoSEQ multiplex PCR. The sample has about 400,000 clones, around 13% seen once. Averaging approximately 120 mL, one heparinised blood draw came from each individual donor. Comment on this clone: Antigen specificity is unknown.

Overall study results and limits: Type 1 diabetes patients showed a moderate but significant shortening of TCRB CDR3s in all four CD4+ subsets. Whatever favoring of shorter templates PCR might show would apply equally to patients and controls. In cDNA sequencing, cells with high TCR expression could be over-represented. The naive, central memory and Treg TCRB repertoires showed an apparent similarity that was greater among patients than among healthy donors.

The receptor comes from a woman aged 18-29 years with type 1 diabetes. Sequenced sample: naive CD4+ T cells from blood.

Written as DNA, the CDR3 is TGTGCCTGGAGTGAGGGACTAGCGGGAGTACGGGATGAGCAGTTCTTC. The encoded protein is CAWSEGLAGVRDEQFF. The V call is TRBV30, the J call TRBJ2-1, with TRBD2 matching 14 bases. This CDR3 region has 16 residues. The V and J ends lost 1 base and 8 bases, in that order; junction bases with no gene match: 7. Germline lookup yields CDR1 GTSNPN and CDR2 SVGIG (reference sequence).